This TCR beta chain was recovered during a study of blood T cell repertoires in COVID-19. Overall study: Some COVID-19 samples were acute and others convalescent; all came from the United States, Italy and Spain. The cDNA or gDNA used as material had been derived from T cells, B-cell-depleted T cells, or PBMCs.

This clone was counted between two and nine times. The CDR3 is 16 amino acids. V was pared by 7 bases and J by 11 bases, with 24 bases between. Germline V gene data show CDR1 as MNHNY and CDR2 as SVGAGI (reference sequence). Authors' data handling: Cell counts per sample came from amplifying reference gene primers. The table came from immunoSEQ multiplex PCR; TCRdb's copy has only in-frame clones and leaves some out. V and J calls plus clone size are reproduced from that table; the DNA served to infer D and trimming. The sample shows some 490,000 clones, roughly 85% of them seen only once. The sequence was obtained from a human donor in a cohort sampled during active COVID-19. V and J are TRBV6-6 and TRBJ1-6, with a weak D call TRBD1 (6 bases). Sequenced sample: peripheral blood. DNA for the CDR3: TGTGCCAGCACCCCCGAGGGGGTGGGGGTCAGGGCACCCCTCCACTTT. Amino acid sequence: CASTPEGVGVRAPLHF.